The rows below give T cell receptor beta chains drawn from one sample of a study of STAT5B mutations in CD4+ large granular lymphocyte leukemia. Profiled with immunoSEQ multiplex PCR; TCRdb holds only in-frame clones, not every one. Seen here are 20,000 to 30,000 clones, 81% observed once, and the top ten hold 0.25% to 0.35%. Input material: CD4+ T cells from blood buffy coats. These receptors were taken from a human donor in good health. Each CDR3 is given with its conserved first and last residue. The D gene is left open where the match is weak. Clone size is stated in some rows and not others, as once, few, many or a class when expanded.

CDR3nt | CDR3aa | v_gene | d_gene | abundance | j_gene
TGTGCCATCAGTGCGACTAGCGGGAGTGGGGAGACCCAGTACTTC | CAISATSGSGETQYF | TRBV10-3 | TRBD2 | once | TRBJ2-5
TGTGCCAGCAGTTTCGCTAGCTCACTCTACAATGAGCAGTTCTTC | CASSFASSLYNEQFF | TRBV27 | - | - | TRBJ2-1
TGTGCCAGCAGCGTGGGACAGCTAAACACTGAAGCTTTCTTT | CASSVGQLNTEAFF | TRBV9 | TRBD1 | once | TRBJ1-1
TGTGCCAGCTCACCACGGACTGGACAGGGGAACGAGCAGTACTTC | CASSPRTGQGNEQYF | TRBV18 | TRBD1 | - | TRBJ2-7
TGTGCCAGCAGTTACTCCGCACAGGTGGCAGATACGCAGTATTTT | CASSYSAQVADTQYF | TRBV6-6 | - | - | TRBJ2-3
TGTGCCAGCAGACCTAGCTTAAACACCGGGGAGCTGTTTTTT | CASRPSLNTGELFF | TRBV14 | - | few | TRBJ2-2
TGTGCCAGCAGCTTGACAGGATTGAACACTGAAGCTTTCTTT | CASSLTGLNTEAFF | TRBV5-4 | - | few | TRBJ1-1
TGTGCCAGCACCTCCCCCGGCGGGATTAGGTTCTTC | CASTSPGGIRFF | TRBV25-1 | - | - | TRBJ2-7
TGTGCCAGCAGTTTAGGGCAGGCCGAGACCCAGTACTTC | CASSLGQAETQYF | TRBV28 | - | - | TRBJ2-5
TGTGCCGCAGGAGGACCGAACACTGAAGCTTTCTTT | CAAGGPNTEAFF | TRBV27 | - | - | TRBJ1-1
TGCGCCAGCAGCCAAGCGGTTAGCACAGATACGCAGTATTTT | CASSQAVSTDTQYF | TRBV4-1 | - | - | TRBJ2-3
TGTGCCAGCAGCATACTCCAAAGGGGTAATTCACCCCTCCACTTT | CASSILQRGNSPLHF | TRBV7-9 | - | - | TRBJ1-6
TGTGCCAGCAGGACATTTTCTAGCGGGAGGTACGAGCAGTACTTC | CASRTFSSGRYEQYF | TRBV27 | TRBD2 | once | TRBJ2-7
TGTGCCTGGGACGAGGGGGGAATCGCGTATGGCTACACCTTC | CAWDEGGIAYGYTF | TRBV30 | - | - | TRBJ1-2
TGTGCCAGTAGTGGCCGGGAGTGGACCGGGGAGCTGTTTTTT | CASSGREWTGELFF | TRBV19 | - | - | TRBJ2-2
TGCGCCAGCAGCTTGGGCACTAGCGGTCCCCGAGATACGCAGTATTTT | CASSLGTSGPRDTQYF | TRBV5-1 | TRBD2 | - | TRBJ2-3
TGTGCCAGCAGGATAAGACAGGGGGGCATGAACTATGGCTACACCTTC | CASRIRQGGMNYGYTF | TRBV28 | TRBD1 | - | TRBJ1-2
TGTGCCACCAGCAGAGATACGGCCCTCAGTGAGCAGTTCTTC | CATSRDTALSEQFF | TRBV15 | - | few | TRBJ2-1
TGTGCCAGCAGCTTTGGCTTGACGTGGAGGGAGACCCAGTACTTC | CASSFGLTWRETQYF | TRBV7-2 | - | - | TRBJ2-5
TGTGCCAGCAGCCAGACAGGGGTTACCTACGAGCAGTACTTC | CASSQTGVTYEQYF | TRBV13 | TRBD1 | - | TRBJ2-7
TGTGCCAGCAGTTACCAGTCTGACAGGAGCCAAGAAGCTTTCTTT | CASSYQSDRSQEAFF | TRBV6-5 | - | - | TRBJ1-1
TGTGCCAGCAGCCCTGGGCCAGGTGGCGGCTACACCTTC | CASSPGPGGGYTF | TRBV7-9 | - | - | TRBJ1-2
TGTGTCAGCTCACCACCGGGCGGCCGCGGGGAGACCCAGTACTTC | CVSSPPGGRGETQYF | TRBV18 | - | - | TRBJ2-5
TGTGCCAGCAGTCCCCAAAACATTCAGTACTTC | CASSPQNIQYF | TRBV2 | - | - | TRBJ2-4
TGTGCCAGCAAGGAGGCGGGAATCGAGGGCACCTATGGCTACACCTTC | CASKEAGIEGTYGYTF | TRBV27 | - | - | TRBJ1-2
TGTGCTAGTGGTTTATCAGCCACCGGGACAGGGTTTCGGCTGCCCTCCTACGAGCAGTACTTC | CASGLSATGTGFRLPSYEQYF | TRBV12-5 | TRBD1 | - | TRBJ2-7
TGTGCCAGCAGCCCCGACACAGGGGGCACTGAAGCTTTCTTT | CASSPDTGGTEAFF | TRBV7-9 | TRBD1 | - | TRBJ1-1
TGTGCCAGCAGCCGTGGACCCACCAAGGAGACCCAGTACTTC | CASSRGPTKETQYF | TRBV7-2 | - | - | TRBJ2-5
TGTGCCAGCAGCCTTGGGGACAATAAGGGTCAGCCCCAGCATTTT | CASSLGDNKGQPQHF | TRBV9 | - | - | TRBJ1-5
TGTGCCAGCAGTGGACCGGGACAGCCAACCGGGGAGCTGTTTTTT | CASSGPGQPTGELFF | TRBV6-6 | TRBD1 | - | TRBJ2-2
TGTGCCAGCAGCTTAGTACTAAGAGGGGCTAATGAAAAACTGTTTTTT | CASSLVLRGANEKLFF | TRBV7-9 | - | - | TRBJ1-4
TGTGCCATCAGTGGAGAGGTCGATTCCACTGAAGCTTTCTTT | CAISGEVDSTEAFF | TRBV10-3 | - | - | TRBJ1-1
TGTGCCAGCAGCCAAGAGACGGGGAGGTGGGAAAAACTGTTTTTT | CASSQETGRWEKLFF | TRBV4-2 | - | once | TRBJ1-4
TGTGCCAGCAGGTCTCGGGTGGGCGGGCGAGAGACCCAGTACTTC | CASRSRVGGRETQYF | TRBV5-4 | - | - | TRBJ2-5
TGTGCCAGCAGCTTAGGACAGCTCACCGAGCAGTACTTC | CASSLGQLTEQYF | TRBV7-9 | - | - | TRBJ2-7
TGTGCCAGCAGTTCCAGTCTGAACACTGAAGCTTTCTTT | CASSSSLNTEAFF | TRBV28 | - | few | TRBJ1-1